The T cell receptor (beta chain) under discussion was sequenced for a study of blood T cells in healthy people across ages. Through a sample-barcoded 5' primer and a J-beta primer mix, a second PCR was run for roughly 6 to 12 cycles. Each CDR3 protein gets one entry after TCRdb re-called the 5' RACE reads with MiXCR. The sample holds 730,000 or so distinct CDR3 sequences, roughly 47% seen once. The CDR3 loop spans 14 amino acids. CDR1 is MGHRA and CDR2 is YSYEKL in the germline V gene. V lost 0 bases, J lost 11 bases, and 16 bases lay in between. Healthy Caucasian individuals from Russia aged roughly 6 to 90 served as donors. Drawing of peripheral blood yielded about 9.6 milliliters from each donor. Study results and caveats: There was a strong correlation between TCR beta diversity and naive T cell percentage.

As to this clonotype: No antigen is known for it.

The clonotype originates from a woman aged 60-70 years in good health. The chain is built from TRBV4-1 and TRBJ2-5; D unclear. The sequencing input was blood. CDR3 sequence (DNA): TGCGCCAGCAGCCAAGAGCCACTCGGTATGGCGCAGTACTTC. It is translated as CASSQEPLGMAQYF.